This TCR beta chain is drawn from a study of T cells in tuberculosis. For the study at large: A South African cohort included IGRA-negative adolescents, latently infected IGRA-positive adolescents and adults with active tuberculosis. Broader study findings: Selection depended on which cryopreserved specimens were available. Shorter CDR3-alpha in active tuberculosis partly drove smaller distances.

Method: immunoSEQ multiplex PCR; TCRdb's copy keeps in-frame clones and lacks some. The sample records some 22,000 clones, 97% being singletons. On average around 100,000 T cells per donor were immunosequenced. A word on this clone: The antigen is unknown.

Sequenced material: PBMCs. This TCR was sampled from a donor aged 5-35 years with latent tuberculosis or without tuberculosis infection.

The CDR3 DNA reads TGTGCCAGCAGTAAACCCCGGGAGCAGCAGTTCTTC. It codes for CASSKPREQQFF. This sequence joins TRBV6-5 and TRBJ2-1; TRBD2 might be the D (6 bases). Trimming stripped 5 bases from V and 11 bases from J, with 13 bases between. CDR1 MNHEY and CDR2 SVGAGI come from the germline V gene. The CDR3 totals 12 residues.